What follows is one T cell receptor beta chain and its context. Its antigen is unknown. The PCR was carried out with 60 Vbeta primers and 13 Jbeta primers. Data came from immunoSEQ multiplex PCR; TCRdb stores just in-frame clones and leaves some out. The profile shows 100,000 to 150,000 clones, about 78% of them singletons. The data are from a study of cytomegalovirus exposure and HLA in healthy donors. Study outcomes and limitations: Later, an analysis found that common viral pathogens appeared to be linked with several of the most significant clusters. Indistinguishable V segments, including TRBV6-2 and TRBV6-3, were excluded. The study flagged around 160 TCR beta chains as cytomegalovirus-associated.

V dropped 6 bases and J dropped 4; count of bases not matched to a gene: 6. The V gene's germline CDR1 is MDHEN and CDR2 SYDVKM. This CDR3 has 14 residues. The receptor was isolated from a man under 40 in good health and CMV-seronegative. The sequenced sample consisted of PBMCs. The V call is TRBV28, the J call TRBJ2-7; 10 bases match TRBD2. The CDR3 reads CASRDPGLAYEQYF. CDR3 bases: TGTGCCAGCAGAGACCCGGGACTAGCGTACGAGCAGTACTTC.